These 12 T cell receptor beta chains share one sample of origin, sequenced in a study of T cell clonality in common variable immunodeficiency. The data were produced by immunoSEQ multiplex PCR, yet TCRdb's version contains in-frame clones alone and is incomplete. Recorded here are tens of thousands of clones, none singletons. The sequenced material came from peripheral blood mononuclear cells. These receptor sequences come from a person between 18 and 75 years old in good health.

As for this clone: The read finishes 3 residues shy of the CDR3 end, and the germline J gene is used to complete it. The chain employs TRBV5-1 and TRBJ1-1; possibly TRBD1 for D (5 bases). CDR3 length: 15 amino acids. The germline V gene encodes CDR1 SGHRS and CDR2 YFSETQ. V was pared by 4 bases and J by 1 base, with 14 bases between. The sequenced CDR3 bases are TGCGCCAGCAGCCCACCCTACAGGCAGAACACTGAA. Protein: CASSPPYRQNTE. The whole CDR3 is CASSPPYRQNTEAFF.

This clone was picked up many times. With the read ending 3 residues before the CDR3 end, the germline J gene is used to fill in that end. V is TRBV7-3 and J is TRBJ2-3; D might be TRBD1 (5 bases). The germline CDR1 and CDR2 sequences are SGHTA and FQGTGA. The CDR3 extends over 14 amino acids. Trimming removed 2 bases at V and 4 bases at J, with 10 bases between. The CDR3 loop reads CASSLGADPDTQYF. The sequenced CDR3 bases are TGTGCCAGCAGCTTAGGGGCGGACCCAGATACG.

This clone was observed many times. The read falls 3 residues short of the CDR3 end, and the missing part is taken from the germline J gene. The rearrangement joins TRBV4-2 to TRBJ2-5, with TRBD2 matching 7 bases. Germline lookup yields CDR1 LGHNA and CDR2 YNFKEQ. The V gene end was trimmed by 3 bases and the J gene end by 2 bases; junction bases not matched to a gene: 18. This CDR3 is 19 amino acids long. The CDR3 DNA, read in part, is TGTGCCAGCAGCCATGGCGGTCGGGGTCAGCGGGAACGACAAGAGACC. This translates into CASSHGGRGQRERQET. The full CDR3 is CASSHGGRGQRERQETQYF.

Worth noting for this clone: The read terminates 3 residues ahead of where the CDR3 ends, so the germline J gene completes it. J is TRBJ1-1 and V is TRBV19, with D tentatively TRBD1 (5 bases). The germline gives CDR1 LNHDA, CDR2 SQIVND (reference sequence). The ends were cut back, 4 bases at V and 7 bases at J, with 7 bases in the middle. The CDR3 runs to 11 residues. The CDR3 sequence: CASSSGGEAFF. The CDR3 bases that were read are TGTGCCAGTAGTAGCGGGGGTGAA.

Many counts were recorded for this clone. The read terminates 3 residues before the CDR3 end, so the remaining end is supplied by the germline J gene. The gene calls are TRBV6-1 and TRBJ1-2; D unresolved. This CDR3 is 15 amino acids long. V was trimmed by 0 bases and J by 5 bases, leaving 13 bases between them. Germline V gene sequence: CDR1 MNHNS, CDR2 SASEGT. The sequenced CDR3 bases are TGTGCCAGCAGTGAAGCCTCAAGTAGAATATATGGC. Amino acids: CASSEASSRIYG. The CDR3, in full, reads CASSEASSRIYGYTF.

The table lists this clone with a few counts. The read halts 3 residues ahead of the CDR3 end, with the missing end drawn from the germline J gene. The chain recombines TRBV5-4 with TRBJ2-7; TRBD1 matches 7 bases. CDR3 size: 15 residues. The V and J ends lost 0 bases and 4 bases, in that order; junction bases with no gene match: 7. CDR1 is SGHNT, CDR2 YYREEE, per germline (reference sequence). CDR3: CASSLGQGSLYEQYF. The CDR3 bases that were read are TGTGCCAGCAGCTTGGGACAGGGCTCCCTATACGAG.

This clone was recorded a few times. Here the CDR3 reads CSARDPRSGDEQYF. The CDR3 DNA, read in part, is TGCAGTGCTAGAGATCCAAGGTCCGGGGACGAG. The chain employs TRBV20-1 and TRBJ2-7, with D perhaps TRBD2 (5 bases). From the germline J gene comes the end of the CDR3, since the read stops 3 residues before it. V shed 0 bases and J shed 5 bases, with 14 bases lying between them. Per germline, CDR1 DFQATT and CDR2 SNEGSKA (reference sequence). The CDR3 length is 14 residues.

The table lists this clone with many counts. The DNA read from the CDR3 is TGTGCCAGCAGCTCCATAGGGACAGGGGGCGTGAATGAG. This encodes CASSSIGTGGVNE. The full CDR3 protein is CASSSIGTGGVNEQFF. This chain connects TRBV7-3 to TRBJ2-1; 12 bases map to TRBD1. The read is 3 residues too short to cover the CDR3 end, so that end is filled in from the germline J gene. Looked up from germline, CDR1 is SGHTA and CDR2 is FQGTGA. J was trimmed by 7 bases and V by 4 bases; bases with no gene match: 8. The CDR3 has 16 amino acids.

This clone was seen at least ten times. A junction boundary mismatches the germline segment, possibly from a read error. The DNA ends 3 residues before the CDR3 does, and the rest of the CDR3 is filled in from the germline J gene. The V gene is TRBV4-1, the J gene TRBJ1-6; 7 positions match TRBD1. Germline V gene lookup returns CDR1 MGHRA and CDR2 YSYEKL. This CDR3 contains 14 residues. The CDR3 bases that were read are TGCGCCACCAGCGTCGGGGACAGAAATTCACCC. It codes for CATSVGDRNSP. The CDR3 in its entirety is CATSVGDRNSPLHF.

This clone was detected ten times or more. The read terminates 3 residues before the CDR3 end, so the remaining end is supplied by the germline J gene. V and J are TRBV6-2 or TRBV6-3 and TRBJ2-4; D is ambiguous. Trimming removed 0 bases at V and 8 bases at J, with 8 bases between. The CDR3 has 13 residues. From germline, CDR1 is MNHEY and CDR2 SVGEGT. CDR3 bases read: TGTGCCAGCAGTTACTCTGTAGCTGACATT. It yields the protein CASSYSVADI. The full CDR3 sequence reads CASSYSVADIQYF.

This clone was recorded many times. The read ends 3 residues before the CDR3 terminus; that terminus is restored from the germline J gene. The rearrangement uses TRBV28 and TRBJ2-3; D is uncertain. The germline V gene encodes CDR1 MDHEN and CDR2 SYDVKM. V lost 4 bases and J 5 bases, leaving 13 bases between the germline ends. The CDR3 runs 14 residues. CDR3 DNA (partial): TGTGCCAGCAGTTCCGCGAGTCCCAAAGATACG. This gives the protein CASSSASPKDT. Given in full, the CDR3 is CASSSASPKDTQYF.

This clone was counted many times. The observed sequence ends 3 residues before the CDR3 terminus, with the missing tail filled in from the germline J gene. The V and J genes are TRBV30 and TRBJ1-6; possible D gene TRBD1, 5 bases. The CDR3 length is 16 residues. V was trimmed by 0 bases and J by 9 bases, leaving 18 bases between them. Germline lookup yields CDR1 GTSNPN and CDR2 SVGIG (reference sequence). CDR3 in amino acids: CAWSVRGGRESSPLHF. The sequenced part of the CDR3 DNA is TGTGCCTGGAGTGTAAGGGGCGGCAGGGAAAGTTCACCC. Filled out from reference TRBV30 and TRBJ1-6, the complete variable domain reads SQTIHQWPATLVQPVGSPLSLECTVEGTSNPNLYWYRQAAGRGLQLLFYSVGIGQISSEVPQNLSASRPQDRQFILSSKKLLLSDSGFYLCAWSVRGGRESSPLHFGNGTRLTVT.